This TCR beta chain comes out of a study of blood T cell repertoires in COVID-19. Study in general: COVID-19 samples collected from the United States, Italy and Spain covered acute and convalescent phases. PBMCs, B-cell-depleted T cells, or T cells were the source of the cDNA or gDNA that made up the material.

Authors' analysis steps: Reference gene primer amplification gave nucleated cell count estimates. Libraries were prepared by immunoSEQ multiplex PCR; TCRdb keeps only in-frame clonotypes and omits some of them. Clone size and the V and J calls come from that table; the DNA yielded D and trimming. In the table there are hundreds of thousands of clones, approximately 86% of which are singletons. This clone was seen a few times. The sample taken for sequencing was peripheral blood. The source of this sequence is a woman between 65 and 79 years old with COVID-19, enrolled during active disease.

CDR3 nucleotides: TGCGCCAGCAGAAGAACAGGGGCCAAATTCACCGGGGAGCTGTTTTTT. It yields the protein CASRRTGAKFTGELFF. The chain combines TRBV10-1 with TRBJ2-2; 7 positions agree with TRBD1. Germline V gene sequence: CDR1 WNHNN, CDR2 SYGVQD (reference sequence). Trimming removed 6 bases from V and 4 bases from J; junction bases left unmatched: 11. This CDR3 contains 16 residues.